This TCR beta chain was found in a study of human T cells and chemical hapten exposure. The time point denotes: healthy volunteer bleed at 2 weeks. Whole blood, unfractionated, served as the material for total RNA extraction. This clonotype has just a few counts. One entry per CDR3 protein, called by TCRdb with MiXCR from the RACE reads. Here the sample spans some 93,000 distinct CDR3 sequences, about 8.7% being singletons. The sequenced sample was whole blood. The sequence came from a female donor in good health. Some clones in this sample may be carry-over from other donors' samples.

DNA for the CDR3: TGTGCCAGCAGTCCAAAAACAGGGGCAGTCACTGAAGCTTTCTTT. It is translated as CASSPKTGAVTEAFF. The rearrangement joins TRBV28 to TRBJ1-1, with TRBD1 matching over 7 bases. This CDR3 comprises 15 residues. After removal of 5 bases from V and 4 bases from J, the junction contained 10 bases not matched to a gene. Germline assignment: CDR1 MDHEN and CDR2 SYDVKM. The full variable domain, completed using reference TRBV28 and TRBJ1-1, is DVKVTQSSRYLVKRTGEKVFLECVQDMDHENMFWYRQDPGLGLRLIYFSYDVKMKEKGDIPEGYSVSREKKERFSLILESASTNQTSMYLCASSPKTGAVTEAFFGQGTRLTVV.